The 20 T cell receptor beta chains below all came from one sample that was sequenced in a study of shared clonotypes between healthy human individuals. Profiled with immunoSEQ multiplex PCR; TCRdb holds only in-frame clones, not every one. The data hold roughly 660,000 clones, with roughly 91% observed a single time. The specimen was memory CD8+ T cells from PBMCs. Documented subset: CD45RO+ cells pooled with CCR7-negative TemRA cells. The source is a man aged 18-30 years in good health. Some clones in this sample may be carry-over from other donors' samples.

This chain connects TRBV6-5 to TRBJ2-7; 9 nucleotides agree with TRBD2. J gave up 5 bases and V 6 bases, and 8 bases lay outside the gene matches. Germline V CDR1 and CDR2: MNHEY, SVGAGI. This CDR3 is 14 amino acids long. CDR3 coding DNA: TGTGCCAGCAGCAACATAGCGGGAGCTAACGAGCAGTACTTC. As protein: CASSNIAGANEQYF.

This clone was picked up one time. The rearrangement joins TRBV9 to TRBJ2-1; D gene unclear. The V end was cut by 0 bases, the J end by 0 bases, with 13 bases between. Per germline, CDR1 SGDLS and CDR2 YYNGEE. This CDR3 contains 17 residues. The CDR3 loop reads CASSVATGGSSYNEQFF. For the CDR3, the DNA is TGTGCCAGCAGCGTAGCTACTGGTGGAAGCTCCTACAATGAGCAGTTCTTC.

This clone was recorded only once. V and J are TRBV5-8 and TRBJ2-4; the D call may be TRBD1 or TRBD2 (6 bases each). V was clipped by 0 bases and J by 8 bases, with 15 bases between them. The CDR3 consists of 15 residues. CDR1 is SGHTS and CDR2 is YDEGEE in the germline V gene. CDR3 sequence: CASSLEGGRSDIQYF. In DNA, the CDR3 is TGTGCCAGCAGCTTGGAGGGGGGAAGGAGTGACATTCAGTACTTC.

The chain is built from TRBV7-2 and TRBJ2-7; D uncertain. Trimming removed 2 bases from V and 5 bases from J, with 16 bases in between. Germline V gene data show CDR1 as SGHTA and CDR2 as FQGNSA. This CDR3 is 15 amino acids long. The DNA for the CDR3 is TGTGCCAGCAGCTTATATATCGGGCAGGTCCACGAGCAGTACTTC. The encoded protein is CASSLYIGQVHEQYF.

The J gene is TRBJ1-1, the V gene TRBV18; TRBD1 agrees at 10 bases. With V trimmed by 3 bases and J by 10 bases, 11 bases remained unmatched. This CDR3 contains 15 residues. In germline, CDR1 is KGHSH, CDR2 LQKENI. The CDR3 reads CASSPQDRGILGAFF. The CDR3 region has the DNA TGTGCCAGCTCACCGCAGGACAGGGGGATTTTGGGAGCTTTCTTT.

This chain joins TRBV29-1 and TRBJ1-1, with 10 bases that match TRBD1. The CDR3 is 14 amino acids. V shed 6 bases, J shed 0 bases, and the junction held 4 bases outside the gene matches. CDR1 is SQVTM, CDR2 ANQGSEA, per germline. This CDR3 is CSVQTGGMNTEAFF. CDR3 sequence (DNA): TGCAGCGTCCAGACAGGGGGCATGAACACTGAAGCTTTCTTT. Complete variable domain (other parts from reference TRBV29-1 and TRBJ1-1): SAVISQKPSRDICQRGTSLTIQCQVDSQVTMMFWYRQQPGQSLTLIATANQGSEATYESGFVIDKFPISRPNLTFSTLTVSNMSPEDSSIYLCSVQTGGMNTEAFFGQGTRLTVV.

This chain uses TRBV7-9 with TRBJ2-7, with 9 bases aligning to TRBD1. The CDR3 consists of 16 residues. The junction had 9 bases not matched to a gene; V was cut back by 4 bases and J by 2 bases. Germline lookup yields CDR1 SEHNR and CDR2 FQNEAQ (reference sequence). This CDR3 is CASSSRTGGDAYEQYF. In DNA, the CDR3 is TGTGCCAGCAGCTCTAGAACAGGGGGCGACGCCTACGAGCAGTACTTC.

This rearrangement joins TRBV9 to TRBJ1-2; TRBD1 is a possible D gene (5 bases). Germline V gives CDR1 SGDLS, CDR2 YYNGEE. The CDR3 covers 12 residues. Trimming pared 3 bases from V and 6 bases from J, leaving 9 bases between. The CDR3 nucleotides read TGTGCCAGCAGCGGCAGGGTTGATGGCTACACCTTC. Its protein product is CASSGRVDGYTF.

Comments on this clone: The sample carries other DNA sequences with the same CDR3. The chain joins TRBV9 to TRBJ2-1, with no clear D. With 0 bases removed from V and 7 bases from J, the gap between germline ends came to 5 bases. Germline assignment: CDR1 SGDLS and CDR2 YYNGEE. The CDR3 is 12 residues long. The DNA of the CDR3 is TGTGCCAGCAGCGTAGGTTCGAATGAGCAGTTCTTC. It encodes CASSVGSNEQFF.

The chain has TRBV18 and TRBJ2-6, with D possibly being TRBD1 or TRBD2 (5 bases each). Trimming removed 3 bases at V and 2 bases at J, with 11 bases between. Germline values: CDR1 KGHSH, CDR2 LQKENI. The CDR3 covers 16 residues. CDR3: CASSPVGVTGANVLTF. In DNA form, the CDR3 reads TGTGCCAGCTCACCTGTGGGGGTCACTGGGGCCAACGTCCTGACTTTC. The complete variable domain, with remaining parts taken from reference TRBV18 and TRBJ2-6, reads NAGVMQNPRHLVRRRGQEARLRCSPMKGHSHVYWYRQLPEEGLKFMVYLQKENIIDESGMPKERFSAEFPKEGPSILRIQQVVRGDSAAYFCASSPVGVTGANVLTFGAGSRLTVL.

This clone came up once. V and J are TRBV4-1 and TRBJ2-1; TRBD1 matches at 8 bases. With V trimmed by 4 bases and J by 8 bases, 10 bases remained unmatched. This CDR3 region has 15 residues. Germline assignment: CDR1 MGHRA and CDR2 YSYEKL. CDR3: CASSRAGQGLDEQFF. The CDR3 region has the DNA TGCGCCAGCAGCCGAGCCGGACAGGGTTTGGATGAGCAGTTCTTC.

This chain connects TRBV9 to TRBJ2-2; D might be TRBD1 (5 bases). Germline V gene lookup returns CDR1 SGDLS and CDR2 YYNGEE. The CDR3 is made up of 12 amino acids. The V end was cut by 7 bases, the J end by 6 bases, with 10 bases between. CDR3 bases: TGTGCCAGCGGAGTAGGGGCCGGGGAGCTGTTTTTT. Its protein product is CASGVGAGELFF.

The V gene is TRBV25-1, the J gene TRBJ2-1; 7 bases agree with TRBD1. CDR3 length: 16 residues. The germline CDR1 and CDR2 sequences are MGHDK and SYGVNS. J gave up 4 bases and V 2 bases, and 8 bases lay outside the gene matches. CDR3 residues: CASSEEGATRYNEQFF. CDR3 in DNA: TGTGCCAGCAGTGAAGAGGGGGCAACACGATACAATGAGCAGTTCTTC.

The chain has TRBV29-1 and TRBJ2-1; 14 bases agree with TRBD2. With 6 bases clipped from V and 6 bases from J, the junction kept 7 bases outside the gene matches. Germline V gene sequence: CDR1 SQVTM, CDR2 ANQGSEA. The CDR3 contains 15 residues. In nucleotides, the CDR3 is TGCAGCGTAGTGGGACTAGCGGGAGTGGTCAATGAGCAGTTCTTC. Protein: CSVVGLAGVVNEQFF.

This chain joins TRBV19 and TRBJ2-1; a possible D gene is TRBD1 (5 bases). Trimming removed 1 base at V and 12 bases at J, with 10 bases between. Germline values: CDR1 LNHDA, CDR2 SQIVND (reference sequence). The length of the CDR3 is 12 residues. The CDR3, as DNA: TGTGCCAGTAGTATAGGTACAGGCCGGCAGTTCTTC. Amino acids: CASSIGTGRQFF. The full variable domain, its missing parts supplied by reference TRBV19 and TRBJ2-1, is DGGITQSPKYLFRKEGQNVTLSCEQNLNHDAMYWYRQDPGQGLRLIYYSQIVNDFQKGDIAEGYSVSREKKESFPLTVTSAQKNPTAFYLCASSIGTGRQFFGPGTRLTVL.

V usage is TRBV4-2 and J usage is TRBJ2-7; D is ambiguous. V dropped 2 bases and J dropped 6 bases, with 23 bases sitting between them. This CDR3 is built from 17 residues. Looked up from germline, CDR1 is LGHNA and CDR2 is YNFKEQ. For the CDR3, the DNA is TGTGCCAGCAGCCAACTAAAAGAGCATGGGTGGGGTGTCGAGCAGTACTTC. Amino acid sequence: CASSQLKEHGWGVEQYF.

The chain couples TRBV6-1 to TRBJ1-1, with D perhaps TRBD1 (6 bases). This CDR3 spans 13 amino acids. Germline lookup yields CDR1 MNHNS and CDR2 SASEGT. V was trimmed by 2 bases and J by 4 bases, leaving 8 bases between them. The CDR3 DNA follows: TGTGCCAGCAGTGAATGGGGGGCCACTGAAGCTTTCTTT. Translation gives CASSEWGATEAFF.

The chain has TRBV13 and TRBJ2-5; maybe TRBD2 (6 bases). In germline, CDR1 is PRHDT, CDR2 FYEKMQ (reference sequence). Trimming took 4 bases from V and 2 from J, leaving 17 bases between them. The CDR3 runs to 16 residues. CDR3 amino acids: CASSSGGELRQETQYF. For the CDR3, the DNA is TGTGCCAGCAGCTCCGGCGGGGAATTGAGACAAGAGACCCAGTACTTC.

V gene TRBV27 combines with J gene TRBJ2-1, with 9 bases lining up with TRBD2. Germline V gene sequence: CDR1 MNHEY, CDR2 SMNVEV (reference sequence). The CDR3 has 15 residues. V shed 6 bases and J 5 bases; nucleotides not matched to a gene: 8. In nucleotides, the CDR3 is TGTGCCAGCAGAGGCGGGGGGGAGGGCCACAATGAGCAGTTCTTC. Protein: CASRGGGEGHNEQFF.

The rearrangement links TRBV20-1 to TRBJ2-7; D is ambiguous. The CDR3 is 10 amino acids. Looked up from germline, CDR1 is DFQATT and CDR2 is SNEGSKA (reference sequence). Deletions cut 6 bases from V and 6 bases from J, with 9 bases between. The CDR3 spells CSAHPLEQYF. The CDR3 bases are TGCAGTGCGCACCCCCTCGAGCAGTACTTC.